The TCR beta chain described here comes from a study of cytomegalovirus exposure and HLA in healthy donors. From germline, CDR1 is LNHDA and CDR2 SQIVND (reference sequence). V was trimmed by 5 bases and J by 12 bases, leaving 8 bases between them. The CDR3 sequence is 11 residues long. PCR used 60 Vbeta primers and 13 Jbeta primers. Profiling relied on immunoSEQ multiplex PCR, and the TCRdb table lists in-frame clones only, not all of them. Of approximately 190,000 clones listed, over 70% are singletons. The specimen sequenced was PBMCs. The TCR sequence derives from a man over 45 in good health and CMV-seronegative. The rearrangement joins TRBV19 to TRBJ1-6, with D hard to call. The CDR3 region has the DNA TGTGCCAGTAGTTTCGCGGGACCCCTCCACTTT. Its protein is CASSFAGPLHF.